This T cell receptor (beta chain) was sequenced for a study of blood T cell repertoires in COVID-19. About the study: Some COVID-19 samples were acute and others convalescent; all came from the United States, Italy and Spain. Sample material is recorded as cDNA or gDNA derived from T cells, B-cell-depleted T cells, or PBMCs.

Authors' data handling: Estimation of nucleated cell counts relied on the amplification of reference gene primers. The data were produced by immunoSEQ multiplex PCR, yet TCRdb's version contains in-frame clones alone and is incomplete. V and J calls and clone size are those listed in that table; D and trimming were worked out from the DNA. The table shows 240,000 or so clones, with around 86% occurring only once. The length of the CDR3 is 16 residues. Trimming removed 3 bases from V and 0 bases from J; junction bases left unmatched: 6. Germline loops: CDR1 LNHDA, CDR2 SQIVND (reference sequence). The receptor comes from a woman aged 55-69 years with active or convalescent COVID-19. The sample was peripheral blood. The chain recombines TRBV19 with TRBJ2-3; TRBD2 aligns across 7 bases. The CDR3 reads CASSIQRAGSTDTQYF. The CDR3 nucleotides are TGTGCCAGTAGTATCCAACGAGCGGGGAGCACAGATACGCAGTATTTT.